This T cell receptor (beta chain) was sequenced during a study of T cell changes during pregnancy in multiple sclerosis. V was cut by 1 base and J by 9 bases, with 10 bases left in between. The CDR3 spans 13 residues. Germline-derived CDR1 and CDR2 are SGHVS and FQNEAQ. Sequencing was performed with immunoSEQ multiplex PCR; in TCRdb, only in-frame clones are kept and a portion is missing. The top ten clones hold around 9.2% of a sample with some 24,000 clones, 90% of them seen once. The specimen comprised CD8+ T cells from peripheral blood mononuclear cells, sampled in the third trimester of pregnancy. The V gene is TRBV7-8, the J gene TRBJ1-5; D unclear. This TCR derives from a female donor in good health, enrolled as a control in a pregnancy study. The CDR3 loop reads CASSLGSDWPQHF. In DNA, the CDR3 is TGTGCCAGCAGCTTAGGTAGTGATTGGCCCCAGCATTTT. The complete variable domain, with remaining parts taken from reference TRBV7-8 and TRBJ1-5, reads GAGVSQSPRYKVAKRGQDVALRCDPISGHVSLFWYQQALGQGPEFLTYFQNEAQLDKSGLPSDRFFAERPEGSVSTLKIQRTQQEDSAVYLCASSLGSDWPQHFGDGTRLSIL.